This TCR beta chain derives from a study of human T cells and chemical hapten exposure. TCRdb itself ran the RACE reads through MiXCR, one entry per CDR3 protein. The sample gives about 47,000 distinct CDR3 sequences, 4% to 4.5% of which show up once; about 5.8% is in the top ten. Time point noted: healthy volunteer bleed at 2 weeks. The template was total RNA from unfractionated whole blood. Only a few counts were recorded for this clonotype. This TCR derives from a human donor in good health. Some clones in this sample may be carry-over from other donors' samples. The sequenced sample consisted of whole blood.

CDR3 DNA: TGTGCCAGCAACCTGGACAGGGACACCGGGGAGCTGTTTTTT. It specifies CASNLDRDTGELFF. The genes are TRBV28 and TRBJ2-2, with TRBD1 identical over 8 bases. Germline V gene lookup returns CDR1 MDHEN and CDR2 SYDVKM. The V and J ends lost 7 bases and 3 bases, in that order; junction bases with no gene match: 4. This CDR3 spans 14 amino acids.